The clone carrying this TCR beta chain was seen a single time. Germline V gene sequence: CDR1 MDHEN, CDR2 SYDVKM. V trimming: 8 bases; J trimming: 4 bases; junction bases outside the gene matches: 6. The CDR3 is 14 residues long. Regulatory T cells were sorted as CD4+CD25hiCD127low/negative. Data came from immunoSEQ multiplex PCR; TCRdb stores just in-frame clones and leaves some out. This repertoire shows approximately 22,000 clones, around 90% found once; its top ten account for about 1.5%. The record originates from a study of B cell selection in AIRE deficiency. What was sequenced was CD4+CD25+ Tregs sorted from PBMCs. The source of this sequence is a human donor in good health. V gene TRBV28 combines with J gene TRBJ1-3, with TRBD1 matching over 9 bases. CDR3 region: CASLDRGSGNTIYF. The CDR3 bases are TGTGCCAGCTTGGACAGGGGATCGGGAAACACCATATATTTT.